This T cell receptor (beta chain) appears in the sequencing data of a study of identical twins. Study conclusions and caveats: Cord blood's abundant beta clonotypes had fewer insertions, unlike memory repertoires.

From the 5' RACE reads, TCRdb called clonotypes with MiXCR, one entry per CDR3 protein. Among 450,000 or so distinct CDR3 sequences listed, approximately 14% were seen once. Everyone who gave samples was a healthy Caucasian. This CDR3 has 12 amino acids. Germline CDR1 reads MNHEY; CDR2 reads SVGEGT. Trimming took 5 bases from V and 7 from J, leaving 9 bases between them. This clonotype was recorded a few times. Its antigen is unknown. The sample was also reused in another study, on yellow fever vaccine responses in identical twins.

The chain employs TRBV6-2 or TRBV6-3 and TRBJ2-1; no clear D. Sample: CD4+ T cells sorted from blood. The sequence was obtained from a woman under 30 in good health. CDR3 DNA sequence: TGTGCCAGCAGTCGAACTGGTAATGAGCAGTTCTTC. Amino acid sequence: CASSRTGNEQFF.